What follows is one TCR beta chain and its context. Its antigen is still unknown. Time point denoted: late sampling 161 to 241 days after vaccination in a few convalescent patients. This CDR3 spans 16 amino acids. The germline gives CDR1 DFQATT, CDR2 SNEGSKA (reference sequence). With 1 base clipped from V and 7 bases from J, the junction kept 10 bases outside the gene matches. TCRdb passed the PCR reads through MiXCR, listing each CDR3 protein once. The sample gives 30,000 to 40,000 distinct CDR3 sequences, 36% of which show up once; roughly 5% is in the top ten. These data belong to a study of vaccination and CD4 T cells after COVID-19. In the study overall: A median of 72 days (range 14 to 241) separated dose two from the taking of post-vaccine samples. Study results and caveats: Early timepoints after natural infection were not analyzed in these convalescent patients.

The chain carries TRBV20-1 and TRBJ1-6; 7 bases align to TRBD1. The sequencing used CD4+ T cells from blood, collected about 7 months after SARS-CoV-2 vaccination. The sequence came from a human donor who had recovered from COVID-19. CDR3 in DNA: TGCAGTGCTAGAGCTACGACAGGGTCTGGCAATTCACCCCTCCACTTT. Amino acids: CSARATTGSGNSPLHF.